The 27 T cell receptor beta chains below all came from one sample that was sequenced in a study of cytomegalovirus exposure and HLA in healthy donors. The study ran its PCR with 60 Vbeta and 13 Jbeta primers. TCRdb's copy holds only in-frame clones and misses some; the assay was immunoSEQ multiplex PCR. The table lists under 90,000 clones, 55% to 80% of them singletons. The specimen sequenced was PBMCs. These receptors were taken from a man aged 35 to 55 in good health and CMV-seropositive.

J is TRBJ2-1 and V is TRBV5-5; maybe TRBD2 (5 bases). Germline loops: CDR1 SGHKS, CDR2 YYEKEE (reference sequence). V dropped 5 bases and J dropped 8 bases, with 17 bases sitting between them. This CDR3 is built from 14 residues. This CDR3 is CASRDEGGGYEQFF. CDR3 DNA: TGTGCCAGCAGAGACGAGGGTGGAGGATATGAGCAGTTCTTC. Filled out from reference TRBV5-5 and TRBJ2-1, the complete variable domain reads DAGVTQSPTHLIKTRGQQVTLRCSPISGHKSVSWYQQVLGQGPQFIFQYYEKEERGRGNFPDRFSARQFPNYSSELNVNALLLGDSALYLCASRDEGGGYEQFFGPGTRLTVL.

This chain connects TRBV11-3 to TRBJ2-3; 7 bases match TRBD2. CDR1 is SGHNT, CDR2 YENEEA, per germline. The CDR3 is made up of 18 amino acids. Unmatched junction bases numbered 10, after V lost 0 bases and J lost 1 base. The CDR3 bases are TGTGCCAGCAGCTTAGAGGGGGAACTAGCGAGAGGCACAGATACGCAGTATTTT. It yields the protein CASSLEGELARGTDTQYF. The full variable domain, its missing parts supplied by reference TRBV11-3 and TRBJ2-3, is EAGVVQSPRYKIIEKKQPVAFWCNPISGHNTLYWYLQNLGQGPELLIRYENEEAVDDSQLPKDRFSAERLKGVDSTLKIQPAELGDSAVYLCASSLEGELARGTDTQYFGPGTRLTVL.

This clone was picked up a small number of times. J is TRBJ2-1 and V is TRBV7-6, with 13 bases matching TRBD2. Trimming took 5 bases from V and 8 from J; bases not matched to a gene: 15. The CDR3 contains 18 residues. Germline CDR1 and CDR2: SGHVS and FNYEAQ. CDR3 sequence reads: CASSLPSPGTSGIDEQFF. For the CDR3, the DNA is TGTGCCAGCAGCCTACCCAGCCCCGGGACTAGCGGGATAGATGAGCAGTTCTTC.

V and J are TRBV6-7 and TRBJ1-2, with a weak D call TRBD1 (6 bases). TRBV6-7 is reported as an ORF; its role is uncertain. V was trimmed by 2 bases and J by 0 bases, leaving 7 bases between them. This CDR3 spans 14 amino acids. This CDR3 reads CASSYGQPNYGYTF. The CDR3 DNA reads TGTGCCAGCAGTTACGGACAGCCTAACTATGGCTACACCTTC.

The rearrangement joins TRBV5-1 to TRBJ2-2, with D maybe TRBD2 (5 bases). Germline CDR1 is SGHRS and CDR2 is YFSETQ. V was trimmed by 4 bases and J by 5 bases, leaving 18 bases between them. The CDR3 extends over 16 amino acids. The CDR3 protein is CASSLQPSSQTGELFF. CDR3 DNA: TGCGCCAGCAGCCTCCAGCCTAGCAGCCAGACCGGGGAGCTGTTTTTT.

Turning to this clone: The junction does not match germline at one end; this may be a read error. The chain has TRBV2 and TRBJ2-5, with a tentative D call TRBD1 (7 bases). The CDR3 has 17 residues. CDR1 and CDR2 (germline): SNHLY, FYNNEI. CDR3 amino acids: CASSGAHLGGGGETQYF. CDR3 bases: TGTGCTAGCAGTGGAGCCCATCTAGGAGGGGGCGGGGAGACCCAGTACTTC.

The chain is built from TRBV14 and TRBJ2-3; 10 nucleotides match TRBD2. The CDR3 length is 16 residues. The germline V gene has CDR1 SGHDN and CDR2 FVKESK. V shed 3 bases and J 8 bases; nucleotides not matched to a gene: 11. The CDR3 loop is CASSQAGLAARGTQYF. In DNA form, the CDR3 reads TGTGCCAGCAGCCAGGCCGGACTAGCGGCTCGGGGTACGCAGTATTTT.

This sequence joins TRBV27 and TRBJ2-7; a possible D gene is TRBD2 (5 bases). Deletions cut 3 bases from V and 2 bases from J, with 8 bases between. Germline-derived CDR1 and CDR2 are MNHEY and SMNVEV (reference sequence). The CDR3 runs 13 residues. The CDR3 here is CASSFPGTYEQYF. CDR3 sequence (DNA): TGTGCCAGCAGTTTCCCGGGAACCTACGAGCAGTACTTC.

This clone has just a few counts. The V and J genes are TRBV29-1 and TRBJ1-5, with no clear D. CDR3 length equals 14 residues. Trimming took off 4 bases at V and 3 bases at J, with 13 bases between the two ends. Germline V CDR1 and CDR2: SQVTM, ANQGSEA. Written as DNA, the CDR3 is TGCAGCGTTGGGGAGTTGGGCTCCAATCAGCCCCAGCATTTT. Residues: CSVGELGSNQPQHF.

J is TRBJ1-4 and V is TRBV28; 7 bases fit TRBD1. The CDR3 loop spans 14 amino acids. The germline gives CDR1 MDHEN, CDR2 SYDVKM. The J segment lost 4 bases and the V segment lost 6 bases, leaving 5 bases of the junction unmatched. The CDR3 protein is CASSQTGVNEKLFF. The CDR3 bases are TGTGCCAGCAGCCAAACAGGGGTTAATGAAAAACTGTTTTTT.

The V gene is TRBV6-1, the J gene TRBJ2-4, with a weak D call TRBD1 (5 bases). Trimming removed 2 bases at V and 15 bases at J, with 14 bases between. Germline V gene lookup returns CDR1 MNHNS and CDR2 SASEGT. This CDR3 region has 12 residues. The CDR3 DNA sequence: TGTGCCAGCAGTGAAAGGGGCAGGCTGGGGTACTTC. Translation gives CASSERGRLGYF.

This clone occurred a few times. The chain is built from TRBV5-1 and TRBJ2-1, with a tentative D call TRBD2 (5 bases). Germline assignment: CDR1 SGHRS and CDR2 YFSETQ. The CDR3 runs to 14 residues. Deletions cut 3 bases from V and 9 bases from J, with 16 bases between. The CDR3 protein is CASSSSSSWGEQFF. The CDR3 nucleotides read TGCGCCAGCAGCTCTAGCTCTAGTTGGGGTGAGCAGTTCTTC.

The V and J genes are TRBV7-9 and TRBJ2-1, with 11 bases lining up with TRBD2. Germline CDR1 and CDR2: SEHNR and FQNEAQ (reference sequence). The CDR3 runs to 14 residues. With V trimmed by 3 bases and J by 5 bases, 0 bases remained unmatched. CDR3 nucleotides: TGTGCCAGCAGCTTGACTAGCGGGAACAATGAGCAGTTCTTC. As protein: CASSLTSGNNEQFF. Using reference TRBV7-9 and TRBJ2-1 for the parts outside the CDR3, the full variable domain is DTGVSQNPRHKITKRGQNVTFRCDPISEHNRLYWYRQTLGQGPEFLTYFQNEAQLEKSRLLSDRFSAERPKGSFSTLEIQRTEQGDSAMYLCASSLTSGNNEQFFGPGTRLTVL.

This chain uses TRBV15 with TRBJ2-1; 9 bases map to TRBD1. The V segment lost 4 bases and the J segment 9 bases; nucleotides outside the gene matches: 16. The CDR3 consists of 17 residues. Germline CDR1 is LNHNV and CDR2 is YYDKDF (reference sequence). CDR3 sequence: CATSNPSGTGLISEQFF. As DNA, the CDR3 is TGTGCCACCAGCAACCCCTCCGGGACAGGGTTGATTAGTGAGCAGTTCTTC.

The V and J genes are TRBV15 and TRBJ2-7; D may be TRBD2 (5 bases). The CDR3 length is 13 residues. V lost 6 bases to trimming and J lost 0 bases, with 9 bases between them. Germline V lookup: CDR1 LNHNV, CDR2 YYDKDF (reference sequence). CDR3 region: CATRGRNSYEQYF. The CDR3 DNA follows: TGTGCCACCAGGGGGAGAAACTCCTACGAGCAGTACTTC.

The chain uses TRBV29-1 and TRBJ1-1; D remains unclear. V gave up 7 bases and J gave up 4 bases, with 13 bases separating them. Germline values: CDR1 SQVTM, CDR2 ANQGSEA. CDR3 size: 12 residues. The CDR3 DNA is TGCAGCGCATCTGGAGATCGCACTGAAGCTTTCTTT. Protein: CSASGDRTEAFF. Full variable domain (remainder filled in from reference TRBV29-1 and TRBJ1-1): SAVISQKPSRDICQRGTSLTIQCQVDSQVTMMFWYRQQPGQSLTLIATANQGSEATYESGFVIDKFPISRPNLTFSTLTVSNMSPEDSSIYLCSASGDRTEAFFGQGTRLTVV.

The chain combines TRBV30 with TRBJ1-2; no clear D gene. The ends were cut back, 3 bases at V and 7 bases at J, with 12 bases in the middle. The CDR3 has 12 amino acids. The germline CDR1 and CDR2 sequences are GTSNPN and SVGIG (reference sequence). The CDR3 reads CAWRAERGGYTF. The CDR3 bases are TGTGCCTGGAGAGCAGAGAGAGGTGGCTACACCTTC.

The chain is built from TRBV5-6 and TRBJ2-3; perhaps TRBD2 as D (6 bases). The CDR3 is made up of 15 amino acids. CDR1 is SGHDT and CDR2 is YYEEEE in the germline V gene. With 2 bases removed from V and 0 bases from J, the gap between germline ends came to 10 bases. The CDR3 coding sequence is TGTGCCAGCAGCTTACGGCGGGGTAGCACAGATACGCAGTATTTT. It specifies CASSLRRGSTDTQYF.

This chain links TRBV14 with TRBJ1-1; D is uncertain. This CDR3 has 13 amino acids. V shed 0 bases and J shed 4 bases, with 6 bases lying between them. Germline CDR1 is SGHDN and CDR2 is FVKESK. The CDR3 DNA is TGTGCCAGCAGCCAAGATATGAGCACTGAAGCTTTCTTT. Amino acids: CASSQDMSTEAFF.

V is TRBV6-5 and J is TRBJ2-2, with 7 bases lining up with TRBD1. The CDR3 consists of 15 residues. Germline CDR1 is MNHEY and CDR2 is SVGAGI. Trimming at V came to 2 bases and at J to 7 bases, leaving 7 bases not matched to a gene. The CDR3 here is CASSYRGRFGGELFF. For the CDR3, the DNA is TGTGCCAGCAGTTACAGGGGGCGATTTGGCGGGGAGCTGTTTTTT.

This clone was counted once. The chain's CDR3 is CASSQVAGVETQYF. The CDR3, as DNA: TGCGCCAGCAGCCAAGTAGCGGGGGTAGAGACCCAGTACTTC. The chain employs TRBV4-1 and TRBJ2-5; 9 bases agree with TRBD2. The CDR3 has 14 residues. In germline, CDR1 is MGHRA, CDR2 YSYEKL. After removal of 1 base from V and 4 bases from J, the junction contained 1 base not matched to a gene.

As for this clone: A much larger clonotype is one base distant, so this may be a read error. The chain has TRBV2 and TRBJ1-3; TRBD1 matches at 8 bases. Germline trimming cut 6 bases from V and 0 bases from J; bases unmatched to any gene: 4. The CDR3 consists of 15 residues. Looked up from germline, CDR1 is SNHLY and CDR2 is FYNNEI. Written as DNA, the CDR3 is TGTGCCAGCAGCGCCACAGGGGGCTCTGGAAACACCATATATTTT. Its protein is CASSATGGSGNTIYF.

The genes are TRBV25-1 and TRBJ2-5; a possible D gene is TRBD1 (6 bases). Trimming removed 2 bases from V and 2 bases from J, with 15 bases in between. The CDR3 runs to 16 residues. CDR1 MGHDK and CDR2 SYGVNS come from the germline V gene. The CDR3 DNA reads as TGTGCCAGCAGTGAAGGGGGCCAGGGGATACAAGAGACCCAGTACTTC. This encodes CASSEGGQGIQETQYF. Based on the CDR3 plus reference TRBV25-1 and TRBJ2-5, the full variable domain is EADIYQTPRYLVIGTGKKITLECSQTMGHDKMYWYQQDPGMELHLIHYSYGVNSTEKGDLSSESTVSRIRTEHFPLTLESARPSHTSQYLCASSEGGQGIQETQYFGPGTRLLVL.

V usage is TRBV5-6 and J usage is TRBJ2-7, with 10 bases aligning to TRBD2. This CDR3 is 18 amino acids long. V was pared by 0 bases and J by 1 base, with 10 bases of the junction left unmatched. Germline CDR1 SGHDT, CDR2 YYEEEE. DNA for the CDR3: TGTGCCAGCAGCTTGGAGGGAGCGGGAGGGCCGGGGTCCTACGAGCAGTACTTC. It encodes CASSLEGAGGPGSYEQYF.

This clone was counted a few times. The chain combines TRBV2 with TRBJ1-5, with D possibly TRBD1 on 5 matching bases. The V end was cut by 4 bases, the J end by 2 bases, with 9 bases between. The CDR3 is 14 residues long. Germline assignment: CDR1 SNHLY and CDR2 FYNNEI. CDR3 nucleotides: TGTGCCAGCAGTGTAGGGGTAGGCAATCAGCCCCAGCATTTT. Protein sequence: CASSVGVGNQPQHF.

The V call is TRBV2, the J call TRBJ1-1; D might be TRBD1 (5 bases). V lost 5 bases and J lost 0, with 13 bases in between. Germline V gene data show CDR1 as SNHLY and CDR2 as FYNNEI. The length of the CDR3 is 15 residues. The CDR3 spells CASSPRGDLNTEAFF. For the CDR3, the DNA is TGTGCCAGCAGTCCACGGGGGGACCTGAACACTGAAGCTTTCTTT.

V is TRBV6-5 and J is TRBJ1-4, with TRBD1 matching over 8 bases. The V gene end was trimmed by 4 bases and the J gene end by 5 bases; junction bases not matched to a gene: 6. Germline CDR1 and CDR2: MNHEY and SVGAGI. The CDR3 loop spans 15 amino acids. CDR3 DNA: TGTGCCAGCAGTTCCCAACAGGGGGGGAATGAAAAACTGTTTTTT. As protein: CASSSQQGGNEKLFF.